Sequencing of this T cell receptor (beta chain) was carried out in a study of blood T cell repertoires in COVID-19. Turning to the study itself: COVID-19 samples from acute and convalescent phases originated in the United States, Italy and Spain. In each case, the material was cDNA or gDNA derived from T cells, B-cell-depleted T cells, or PBMCs.

The germline V gene encodes CDR1 ENHRY and CDR2 SYGVKD. V was clipped by 4 bases and J by 1 base; unmatched bases: 2. The CDR3 runs to 14 residues. The authors' processing: Estimation of nucleated cell counts was performed using reference gene primer amplification. TCRdb's copy holds only in-frame clones and misses some; the assay was immunoSEQ multiplex PCR. The D gene and trimming were derived from the DNA, and the V and J assignments and clone size from that table. The table lists under 250,000 clones, 86% of them singletons. The sequencing input was peripheral blood. The clonotype originates from a woman aged 55-69 years who had recovered from COVID-19. The V gene is TRBV10-3, the J gene TRBJ2-5; 8 bases map to TRBD2. The CDR3 DNA reads TGTGCCATCAGTGCGGGGGGGACCCAAGAGACCCAGTACTTC. It codes for CAISAGGTQETQYF.